This T cell receptor (beta chain) was recovered during a study of post-analysis software for immune sequencing data. The study's findings and limits: By F measure, samples from a shared preparation batch strongly co-clustered. Multiple sclerosis was associated with a significant reduction in normalized Chao1 diversity relative to controls. Comparison of patients with controls showed five TRBV segments more frequent in patients, TRBV5-6, TRBV5-1 and TRBV20-1 among them.

Germline V gene sequence: CDR1 SQVTM, CDR2 ANQGSEA. The CDR3 has 14 amino acids. The V and J ends lost 5 bases and 4 bases, in that order; junction bases with no gene match: 10. This clonotype has just a few counts. Its antigen is still unknown. This may stem from a read error, because a much larger clone lies one nucleotide away. Every TCR beta cDNA library bore unique molecular identifiers. T cells numbering roughly 1 to 10 million yielded about 500,000 cDNA molecules. TCRdb called the PCR reads again in MiXCR, with one record for every CDR3 protein. The sample gives about 200,000 distinct CDR3 sequences, 25% to 30% of which show up once; 3% to 3.5% is in the top ten.

The specimen was blood. This sequence was found in a girl aged 2-17 years with multiple sclerosis. The rearrangement links TRBV29-1 to TRBJ2-7; 8 nucleotides agree with TRBD1. The CDR3 nucleotides are TGCAGCGTTCCAGCAGGGGGCGATTGTTACGAGCAGTACTTC. It translates to CSVPAGGDCYEQYF.